A selection of T cell receptor beta chains follows, all from one sample in a study of blood T cell repertoires in COVID-19. Sequencing used immunoSEQ multiplex PCR; TCRdb keeps in-frame clones, though not all of them. Among about 140,000 clones, approximately 88% were seen once, and the ten largest hold approximately 10%. Sequenced sample: peripheral blood. The receptors come from a man in his sixties with active or convalescent COVID-19. Both conserved end residues are part of each CDR3. D genes are given only for firm matches. Some rows mark clone size as missing; the rest say once, few, many or name a class of expanded clone.

length	V	D	J	size	DNA	CDR3
13	TRBV10-3	-	TRBJ1-5	-	TGTGCCACCGCACAGGGAAGTAATCAGCCCCAGCATTTT	CATAQGSNQPQHF
14	TRBV7-2	TRBD1	TRBJ2-7	-	TGTGCCAGCAATGCCGGGACAGGGTCCTACGAGCAGTACTTC	CASNAGTGSYEQYF
15	TRBV28	TRBD1	TRBJ1-2	-	TGTGCCAGCAGAGGCAGACAGGGAGTTAACTATGGCTACACCTTC	CASRGRQGVNYGYTF
15	TRBV4-3	-	TRBJ1-5	-	TGCGCCAGCAGCCAAGATAGGGGGAGCAATCAGCCCCAGCATTTT	CASSQDRGSNQPQHF
15	TRBV28	TRBD1	TRBJ2-7	-	TGTGCCAGCAGTTCCGCCGGGACAGGTGAATACGAGCAGTACTTC	CASSSAGTGEYEQYF
17	TRBV6-6	-	TRBJ1-1	once	TGTGCCAGCAGTCCAGGGCGCTCCGCGCTTAGAAACACTGAAGCTTTCTTT	CASSPGRSALRNTEAFF
13	TRBV24-1	TRBD1	TRBJ1-1	-	TGTGCCGTTTCAGGGGGCGCGAACACTGAAGCTTTCTTT	CAVSGGANTEAFF
13	TRBV20-1	-	TRBJ2-3	-	TGCAGTGCTAGTTCTAGCTTCACAGATACGCAGTATTTT	CSASSSFTDTQYF
17	TRBV28	TRBD1	TRBJ1-1	-	TGTGCCAGCAGTTTCCACGGGACAGATTCGGGGAACACTGAAGCTTTCTTT	CASSFHGTDSGNTEAFF
15	TRBV6-5	-	TRBJ2-5	-	TGTGCCAGCAGTTACACAGGGTTGGGCCAAGAGACCCAGTACTTC	CASSYTGLGQETQYF
17	TRBV5-1	-	TRBJ1-1	-	TGCGCCAGCAGCTTGGCTCCGAAGAGAGGTATAAGCACTGAAGCTTTCTTT	CASSLAPKRGISTEAFF
13	TRBV6-5	TRBD1	TRBJ1-1	-	TGTGCCAGCAGACGGACAGGGAACACTGAAGCTTTCTTT	CASRRTGNTEAFF
16	TRBV18	TRBD1	TRBJ1-1	few	TGTGCCAGCTCACCCTCGAGACAGGGAGTGAACACTGAAGCTTTCTTT	CASSPSRQGVNTEAFF
14	TRBV6-5	TRBD1	TRBJ1-5	-	TGTGCCAGCAGTTCCGGGACAGCAAATGGGGCCCAGCATTTT	CASSSGTANGAQHF
14	TRBV25-1	TRBD1	TRBJ1-1	-	TGTGCCAGCAGCATGACAGGGACTCGCACTGAAGCTTTCTTT	CASSMTGTRTEAFF
18	TRBV7-3	TRBD2	TRBJ2-3	-	TGTGCCAGCAGCTTAACGATTTCGGCGGGAGGTTACGTAGATACGCAGTATTTT	CASSLTISAGGYVDTQYF
17	TRBV3-1/TRBV3-2	TRBD2	TRBJ2-2	-	TGTGCCAGCAGCCAACCCTGGGGAGGGGCGGGCACCGGGGAGCTGTTTTTT	CASSQPWGGAGTGELFF
16	TRBV5-1	TRBD1	TRBJ2-5	-	TGCGCCAGCAGCTCCTTAACCGGGACAGGGTCCCAGACCCAGTACTTC	CASSSLTGTGSQTQYF
14	TRBV5-1	TRBD1	TRBJ2-3	once	TGCGCCAGCGGAGAGGGACAGGCCACAGATACGCAGTATTTT	CASGEGQATDTQYF
18	TRBV7-9	TRBD2	TRBJ2-3	-	TGTGCCAGCAGCCCGGTTTTTTCTAGCGGGAGGTACACAGATACGCAGTATTTT	CASSPVFSSGRYTDTQYF
11	TRBV5-6	-	TRBJ2-7	-	TGTGCCAGCAGCGCCAGCTACGAGCAGTACTTC	CASSASYEQYF
18	TRBV27	TRBD1	TRBJ2-3	-	TGTGCCAGCAGTTTAGGGGCCCGTTTGGACAGGGTTCAAGATACGCAGTATTTT	CASSLGARLDRVQDTQYF
16	TRBV6-4	-	TRBJ2-7	-	TGTGCCAGCAGAATCTCGATGAGGCGAGGGACCTACGAGCAGTACTTC	CASRISMRRGTYEQYF
15	TRBV5-4	TRBD2	TRBJ2-2	-	TGTGCCAGCAGCGCGACTAGCGGGACGACCGGGGAGCTGTTTTTT	CASSATSGTTGELFF
13	TRBV9	-	TRBJ2-5	-	TGTGCCAGCAGCGGCGGGGGCGAGGAGACCCAGTACTTC	CASSGGGEETQYF
15	TRBV5-1	-	TRBJ1-1	-	TGCGCCAGCAGCCCTTGGGGGGGCGGGAACACTGAAGCTTTCTTT	CASSPWGGGNTEAFF
17	TRBV7-3	TRBD2	TRBJ2-3	-	TGTGCCAGCAGCCAAGGGGGACTAGCGGGACAGGCAGATACGCAGTATTTT	CASSQGGLAGQADTQYF
18	TRBV19	TRBD2	TRBJ2-1	-	TGTGCCAGTAGTAAAACTAGCGGGAGGGGGAGGTCCTACAATGAGCAGTTCTTC	CASSKTSGRGRSYNEQFF
12	TRBV5-4	TRBD1	TRBJ1-2	-	TGTGCCAGCGGGACAGTCAACTATGGCTACACCTTC	CASGTVNYGYTF
15	TRBV4-1	TRBD2	TRBJ2-7	few	TGCGCCAGCACCCTTACTAGCGGAAGCTCCTACGAGCAGTACTTC	CASTLTSGSSYEQYF
18	TRBV11-2	TRBD2	TRBJ2-6	-	TGTGCCAGCAGCTTATCCGGGGGGAGCTTCTCTGGGGCCAACGTCCTGACTTTC	CASSLSGGSFSGANVLTF
13	TRBV27	-	TRBJ1-2	-	TGTGCCAGCAGTTTATTGGCAGGCCGTGGCTACACCTTC	CASSLLAGRGYTF
15	TRBV28	-	TRBJ1-1	-	TGTGCCAGCAGTTCAATGGGAGTTGGGGACACTGAAGCTTTCTTT	CASSSMGVGDTEAFF
13	TRBV2	-	TRBJ1-5	-	TGTGCCAGCAGTGGAACAAGCAATCAGCCCCAGCATTTT	CASSGTSNQPQHF
18	TRBV27	TRBD2	TRBJ2-6	-	TGTGCCAGCAGGAACAGACTAGCGGGAGGGTTTGGGGCCAACGTCCTGACTTTC	CASRNRLAGGFGANVLTF
15	TRBV19	TRBD2	TRBJ2-1	-	TGTGCCAGTTGCCGGGACTACGAGGGTTACAATGAGCAGTTCTTC	CASCRDYEGYNEQFF
22	TRBV18	TRBD1	TRBJ2-4	-	TGTGCCAGCTCACCACTCCGGGAATATCGGGACAGGGGCGTTCTGGCCAAAAACATTCAGTACTTC	CASSPLREYRDRGVLAKNIQYF
12	TRBV7-9	-	TRBJ2-5	-	TGTGCCAGCAGCTACAGCACGGAGACCCAGTACTTC	CASSYSTETQYF
15	TRBV9	-	TRBJ2-7	-	TGTGCCAGCAGCCTTGGCGGGACTGGGTCCTACGAGCAGTACTTC	CASSLGGTGSYEQYF
11	TRBV9	-	TRBJ2-1	-	TGTGCCAGCAGCGTAGCGGGTGAGCAGTTCTTC	CASSVAGEQFF
15	TRBV11-3	-	TRBJ2-7	-	TGTGCCAGCAGCCTTAGCGGAATCGATTCGGGAGAGCAGTACTTC	CASSLSGIDSGEQYF
15	TRBV9	TRBD1	TRBJ1-4	-	TGTGCCAGCAGCCCCCAGGACAGGGCAAATGAAAAACTGTTTTTT	CASSPQDRANEKLFF